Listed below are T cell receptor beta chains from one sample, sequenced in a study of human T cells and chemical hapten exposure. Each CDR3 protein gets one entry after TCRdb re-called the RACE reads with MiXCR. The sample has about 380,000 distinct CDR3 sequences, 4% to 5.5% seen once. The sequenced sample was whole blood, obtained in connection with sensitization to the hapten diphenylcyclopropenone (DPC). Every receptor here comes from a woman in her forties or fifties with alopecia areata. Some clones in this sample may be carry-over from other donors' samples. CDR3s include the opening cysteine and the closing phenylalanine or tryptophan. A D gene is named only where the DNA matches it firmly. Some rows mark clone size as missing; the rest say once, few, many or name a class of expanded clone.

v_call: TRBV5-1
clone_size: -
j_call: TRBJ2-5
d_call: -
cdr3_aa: CASSLAGTGQETQYF
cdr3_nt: TGCGCCAGCAGCCTGGCAGGGACTGGCCAAGAGACCCAGTACTTC

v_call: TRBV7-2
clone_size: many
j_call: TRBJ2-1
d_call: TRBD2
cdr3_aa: CASSFRGLAASYNEQFF
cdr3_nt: TGTGCCAGCAGCTTCAGGGGACTAGCGGCCTCCTACAATGAGCAGTTCTTC

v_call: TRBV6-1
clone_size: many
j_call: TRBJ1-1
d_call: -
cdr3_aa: CASSDAGRSNTEAFF
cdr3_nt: TGTGCCAGCAGTGACGCAGGCAGATCGAACACTGAAGCTTTCTTT

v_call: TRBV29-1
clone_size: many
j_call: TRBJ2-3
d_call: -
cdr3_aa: CSVKVTGPPTDTQYF
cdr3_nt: TGCAGCGTTAAGGTGACAGGACCGCCAACAGATACGCAGTATTTT

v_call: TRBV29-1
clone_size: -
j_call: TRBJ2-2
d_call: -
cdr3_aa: CSVEGAGELFF
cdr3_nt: TGCAGCGTTGAAGGAGCCGGGGAGCTGTTTTTT

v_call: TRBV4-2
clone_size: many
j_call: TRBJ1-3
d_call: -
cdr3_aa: CASSQGDSNSGNTIYF
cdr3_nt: TGTGCCAGCAGCCAGGGGGACTCCAACTCTGGAAACACCATATATTTT

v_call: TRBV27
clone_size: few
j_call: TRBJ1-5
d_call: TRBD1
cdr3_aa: CASSLMGTGPNQPQHF
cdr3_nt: TGTGCCAGCAGTTTAATGGGGACAGGGCCAAATCAGCCCCAGCATTTT

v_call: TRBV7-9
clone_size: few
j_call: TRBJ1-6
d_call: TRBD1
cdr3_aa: CASSLGDRGSSSYNSPLHF
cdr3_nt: TGTGCCAGCAGCTTGGGGGACAGGGGATCAAGCTCCTATAATTCACCCCTCCACTTT

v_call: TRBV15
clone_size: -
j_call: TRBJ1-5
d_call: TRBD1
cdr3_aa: CATQGASNQPQHF
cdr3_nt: TGTGCCACCCAGGGGGCCAGCAATCAGCCCCAGCATTTT

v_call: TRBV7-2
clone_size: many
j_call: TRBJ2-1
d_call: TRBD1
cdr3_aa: CASRWDRSYNEQFF
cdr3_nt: TGTGCCAGCAGGTGGGACAGGTCCTACAATGAGCAGTTCTTC

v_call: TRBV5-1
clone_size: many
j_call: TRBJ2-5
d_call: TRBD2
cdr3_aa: CASSLGTSQETQYF
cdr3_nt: TGCGCCAGCAGCTTGGGGACTAGCCAAGAGACCCAGTACTTC

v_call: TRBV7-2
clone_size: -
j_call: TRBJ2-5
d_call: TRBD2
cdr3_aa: CASILAGTHQETQYF
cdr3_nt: TGTGCCAGCATTCTAGCGGGGACCCACCAGGAGACCCAGTACTTC

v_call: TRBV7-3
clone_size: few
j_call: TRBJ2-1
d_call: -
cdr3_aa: CASSPTGQNSYNEQFF
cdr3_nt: TGTGCCAGCAGCCCCACAGGACAGAACTCCTACAATGAGCAGTTCTTC

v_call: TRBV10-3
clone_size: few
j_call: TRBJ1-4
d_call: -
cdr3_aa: CAISESWAGNEKLFF
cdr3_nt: TGTGCCATCAGTGAGTCTTGGGCAGGGAATGAAAAACTGTTTTTT

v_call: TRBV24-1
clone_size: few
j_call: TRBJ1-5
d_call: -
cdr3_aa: CATSDFAKTEGINQPQHF
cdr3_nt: TGTGCCACCAGTGATTTCGCAAAGACAGAAGGAATCAATCAGCCCCAGCATTTT

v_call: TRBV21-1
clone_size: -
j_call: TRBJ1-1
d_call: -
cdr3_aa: CASRGASCSTEAFF
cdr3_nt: TGTGCCAGCAGAGGGGCCTCGTGCAGCACTGAAGCTTTCTTT

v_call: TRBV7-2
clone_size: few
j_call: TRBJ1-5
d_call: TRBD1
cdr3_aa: CASGTVSNQPQHF
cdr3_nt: TGTGCCAGCGGGACAGTATCTAATCAGCCCCAGCATTTT

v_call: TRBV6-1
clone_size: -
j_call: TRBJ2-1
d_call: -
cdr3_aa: CASRPHPNEQFF
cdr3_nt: TGTGCCAGCAGACCGCACCCCAATGAGCAGTTCTTC

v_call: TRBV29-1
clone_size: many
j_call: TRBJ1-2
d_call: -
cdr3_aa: CSVHREGYTF
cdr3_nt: TGCAGCGTCCACCGCGAAGGCTACACCTTC

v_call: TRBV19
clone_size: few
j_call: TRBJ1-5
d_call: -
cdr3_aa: CASSILGQPQHF
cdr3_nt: TGTGCCAGTAGTATACTGGGCCAGCCCCAGCATTTT

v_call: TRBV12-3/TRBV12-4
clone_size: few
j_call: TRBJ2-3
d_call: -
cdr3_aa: CASSSRTGDADTQYF
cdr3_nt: TGTGCCAGCAGTTCAAGGACGGGGGATGCAGATACGCAGTATTTT

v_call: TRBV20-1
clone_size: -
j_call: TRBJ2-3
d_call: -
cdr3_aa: CSAVVRGTPSTDTQYF
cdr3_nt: TGCAGTGCTGTAGTCCGCGGGACACCTAGCACAGATACGCAGTATTTT

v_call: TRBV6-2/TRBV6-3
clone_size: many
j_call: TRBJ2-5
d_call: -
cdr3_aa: CASTSGETQYF
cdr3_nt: TGTGCCAGCACCAGCGGGGAGACCCAGTACTTC

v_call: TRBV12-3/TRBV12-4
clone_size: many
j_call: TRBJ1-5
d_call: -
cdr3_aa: CASSFLGEIDQPQHF
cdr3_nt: TGTGCCAGCAGTTTTCTGGGGGAAATTGATCAGCCCCAGCATTTT

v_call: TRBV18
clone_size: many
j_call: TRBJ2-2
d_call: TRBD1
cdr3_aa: CASSPTGVDTGELFF
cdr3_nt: TGTGCCAGCTCACCGACAGGGGTCGACACCGGGGAGCTGTTTTTT

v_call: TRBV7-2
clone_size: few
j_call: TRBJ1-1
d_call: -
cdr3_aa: CASSLVPGLENTEAFF
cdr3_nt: TGTGCCAGCAGCTTAGTCCCGGGGTTGGAGAACACTGAAGCTTTCTTT

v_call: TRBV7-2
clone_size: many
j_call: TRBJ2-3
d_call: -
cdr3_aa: CASSFTGVDPTQYF
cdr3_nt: TGTGCCAGCAGTTTCACAGGCGTGGACCCTACGCAGTATTTT

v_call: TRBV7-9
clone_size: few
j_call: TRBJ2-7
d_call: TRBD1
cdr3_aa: CASSPDRDRAYEQYF
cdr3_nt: TGTGCCAGCAGCCCAGACCGGGACAGGGCCTACGAGCAGTACTTC

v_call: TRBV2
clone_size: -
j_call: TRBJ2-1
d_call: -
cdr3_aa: CASSGDGSPYNEQFF
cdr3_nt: TGTGCCAGCAGTGGAGACGGGAGCCCCTACAATGAGCAGTTCTTC